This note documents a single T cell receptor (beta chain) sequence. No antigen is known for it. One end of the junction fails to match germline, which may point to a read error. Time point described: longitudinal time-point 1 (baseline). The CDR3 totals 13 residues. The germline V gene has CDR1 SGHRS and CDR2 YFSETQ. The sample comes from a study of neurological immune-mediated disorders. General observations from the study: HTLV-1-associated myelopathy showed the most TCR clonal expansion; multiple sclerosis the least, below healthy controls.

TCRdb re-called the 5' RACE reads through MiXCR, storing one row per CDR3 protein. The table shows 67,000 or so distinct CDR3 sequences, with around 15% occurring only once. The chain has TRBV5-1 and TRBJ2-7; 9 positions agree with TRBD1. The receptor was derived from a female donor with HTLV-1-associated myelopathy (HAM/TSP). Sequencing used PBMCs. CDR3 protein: CASSVRDRVVGSF. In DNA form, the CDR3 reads TGCGCCAGCAGCGTCCGGGACAGGGTCGTGGGCTCCTTC.